This TCR beta chain was documented in a study of cytomegalovirus exposure and HLA in healthy donors (dated by TCRdb to the late 2010s). Study-level background: According to an earlier analysis of several hundred of the donors, 200 million or so T cells yielded over 90 million unique TCR beta sequences and more than 250 Gb of sequence data. HLA typing covered class I and class II loci at four-digit resolution. In addition to the first cohort of approximately 670 subjects, a separate validation cohort of 130 or so different subjects was used. Four or five DR-DQ haplotypes were handled as single units for association and clustering because linkage in the cohort was strong. Among the roughly 390 genotyped donors, around 81% belonged to the genetic ancestry cluster associated with self-reported Caucasian donors. The later analysis used no new phenotypic data to find candidate immune exposures, relying instead on TCR beta sequences and their occurrence across donors. The study aimed to test whether signatures of past pathogen exposure could be identified by cataloging public T cell receptors. The number of donors typed differed by locus, with about 629-630 for A, B, C, DRB1 and DQB1, approximately 500 for DQA1, over 600 for DPA1, and some 440 for DPB1. Donor age, sex, ethnicity and CMV serostatus were compiled together with the repertoire data. An early release covering just under 650 HLA-typed donors comprised about 300 gigabases of sequencing data and 85 million to 100 million unique TCR sequences. The T cell repertoires of about 700 subjects were profiled by immunosequencing and related to cytomegalovirus serostatus. An earlier analysis of more than 450 of the donors used high-throughput TCR beta sequencing to judge whether each TCR beta V gene segment behaved as functional or pseudogenic. Among around 400 genotyped donors of the cohort, an average of about 240,000 unique TCR beta nucleotide sequences were sequenced per donor, around 20% of them non-productive. To predict cytomegalovirus infection status, the study brought together high-throughput TCR immunosequencing, statistical association of individual TCRs with disease status, and machine learning. In a later analysis, previously published TCR beta repertoires from 500 to 750 donors were re-analyzed and high-resolution HLA genotyping was added so that TCR occurrence patterns could be studied. A later genetic analysis used genome-wide SNP genotypes for about 55% of the 666 donors, treating that subset as a discovery cohort. Every discovery cohort repertoire had been produced on one sequencing platform. What the research found in general, with its limitations: In both the original and validation cohorts, the classifier was reported to diagnose cytomegalovirus status with high specificity and sensitivity. Presence/absence analyses assumed roughly uniform sequencing depth across donors, an assumption that may not hold. Some IMGT-functional V segments, including TRBV6-2 and TRBV6-3, could not be distinguished by the 87-base-pair reads and were therefore excluded. According to a later analysis, parvovirus B19, influenza, CMV and Epstein-Barr virus appeared linked to several top co-occurrence clusters. A further reported finding was that TCR beta sequences accurately predicted the HLA-A and HLA-B alleles for most subjects in the first cohort. In a later analysis, about 17,000 TCR beta sequences were associated with specific HLA alleles at a false discovery rate of 0.05. In a later genetic analysis, a missense DCLRE1C variant was associated with V-gene and J-gene trimming of TCR beta chains, and the association was replicated in an independent cohort. According to the authors, the approach could potentially be generalized to other disease states and immunological phenotypes. Because HLA typing was unavailable for some donors at each locus, only the typed subset was used in association tests. In a later analysis, most CMV-associated TCR beta chains were found to appear HLA-restricted, with HLA associations seemingly driven largely by CMV exposure. In a later analysis, HLA-associated TCR beta chains showed more clonal expansion and lower generation probabilities than non-associated chains that were equally common. Around 16 rarely observed V segments, including chromosome 9 orphons, were excluded from the earlier analysis of several hundred of the donors because counts were too low. Correlated functional status among segregating V segments might be attributable to linkage disequilibrium, but an unknown experimental factor could not be ruled out. According to a later analysis, TCR association rates differed among HLA loci, with DRB1 alleles showing the most associated TCRs and HLA-C alleles showing the fewest. While some public TCRs were present in many individuals, most TCR sequences turned up only very rarely across donors. Only TCR beta chains were sequenced in this cohort, and the absence of alpha or paired-chain data limited detectable features. Three of the identified cytomegalovirus-associated TCR beta chains were confirmed in vitro to be specific for cytomegalovirus antigens. When HLA alleles, especially DR and DQ, strongly co-occurred, TCR associations were difficult to assign to individual alleles. An earlier analysis of approximately 590 of the donors showed that most TCR beta V segments appeared in productive rearrangements either about 87% or about 30% of the time, which broadly matched IMGT annotations. A cluster of highly shared sequence variants was judged likely to be a technical artifact of the sequencing pipeline. The study listed 150 to 200 TCR beta chains as associated with cytomegalovirus. A later genetic analysis reported fewer N-insertions in productive TCRs among donors in an Asian-associated ancestry cluster than the approximately 700-donor mean. The only immune exposure information available for the cohort was CMV serostatus.

The cohort comprised around 700 healthy bone marrow donors. All cohort members were sampled while nominally healthy, although unrecorded immune exposures were likely present. The donor was CMV seronegative and was included in the group of 352 seronegative cohort members. Each donor provided a peripheral blood sample, and peripheral blood mononuclear cells were used for TCR beta sequencing. The Qiagen DNeasy Blood Extraction Kit was used to extract genomic DNA from the blood cell samples. Library preparation employed the immunoSEQ multiplex PCR assay. The multiplex PCR relied on a mix of 60 forward primers for TCR Vbeta segments and 13 reverse primers for TCR Jbeta segments. A multiplex PCR assay on genomic DNA amplified the CDR3 region of rearranged TCR beta genes. The Illumina HiSeq System was used to sequence the amplified TCR beta libraries as 87-base-pair reads. Turning to the authors' computational methods: A later analysis counted about 76 million unique TCR beta chains across the 666 repertoires, and some 11 million of these chains were shared by at least two donors. To remove PCR and sequencing errors, raw reads were error-corrected and collapsed into unique sequences using a nearest-neighbor algorithm that merged closely related sequences. V, D and J gene segments were assigned by aligning CDR3 sequences to IMGT reference sequences. Each retained sequence needed at least a six-nucleotide match to both a V gene segment and a J gene segment. A rearrangement was called productive if the CDR3 had no stop codons and remained in frame with V and J, and every other rearrangement was called non-productive. CDR3 was defined by IMGT convention, running from the second conserved V-encoded cysteine to the conserved J-encoded phenylalanine. The earlier analysis of 587 of the donors excluded any sequence lacking an unambiguous match to a single V gene segment. An earlier analysis of about 590 of the donors classified V segments as functional when productive rearrangements were above 56.7% and as segregating when the standard deviation between donors was above 5%. A statistical classification framework was developed to diagnose cytomegalovirus status using the catalog of TCR beta chain sequences. V and J gene assignment, in a later analysis, came from comparing TCR nucleotide sequences with IMGT/GENE-DB human TR gene sequences. The TCRdist pipeline was used in a later analysis to assign CDR3 sequences and most-parsimonious VDJ recombination scenarios. In a later analysis, each TCR beta chain was defined by its CDR3 amino acid sequence together with its V-gene family, and reads lacking a unique V-gene family were excluded. To address suspected cross-contamination and a sequencing artifact, a later analysis removed 592 highly shared, low-generation-probability nucleotide sequences. For each public chain, a later analysis derived a clonal expansion index from normalized ranks of inferred template counts within each repertoire. In a later analysis, generation probabilities were computed using a VDJ recombination model fitted to out-of-frame rearrangements, and the results were checked against IGoR. A later analysis scored TCR-TCR, TCR-HLA and TCR-CMV co-occurrence with hypergeometric tests, applying a repertoire-size bias correction to TCR pairs. False discovery rates were estimated in a later analysis by permuting HLA or CMV assignments 20 times. In a later analysis, co-occurring TCRs were grouped using DBSCAN, with TCRdist sequence similarity added in when clustering inside HLA-allele-positive subsets. Co-occurrence clustering excluded repertoires with fewer than 30,000 or more than 120,000 public chains, plus five with anomalous nucleotide sharing. The table was pulled from immuneACCESS by TCRdb, which kept in-frame rearrangements only. Such tables lose some clones; where checked, under half of the loss comes from unresolved V genes, and the rest has no known cause. V and J calls and clone size follow that table, whereas D and trimming were derived from the DNA. This sample gives 150,000 to 200,000 clones in total; about 71% of them show up just once. The ten largest clones represent approximately 2.5% of the sample.

The trim is 0 bases for V and 5 bases for J, with a gap of 2 bases between the germline ends. Including cysteine and phenylalanine, the CDR3 has 10 amino acids. Only the CDR3 part of the read is kept: 30 bases, read in frame from the first base. Based on the germline V gene (reference sequence), the CDR1 and CDR2 sequences are DFQATT and SNEGSKA. Remarks on this clone: The clone's antigen remains unknown. No much larger clone exists at a distance of one base, and base qualities are not known.

This TCR was recovered from a woman aged 25 to 39 in good health and CMV-seronegative. The sequenced sample consisted of PBMCs. The chain is assembled from TRBV20-1 and TRBJ2-7, with the identity of the D gene unclear. The DNA sequence reads TGCAGTGCTAGAGATAACGAGCAGTACTTC. This codes for CSARDNEQYF.